The 8 T cell receptor beta chains below all came from one sample that was sequenced in a study of T cells in women clearing cervical HPV infection. The protocol was immunoSEQ multiplex PCR, while the TCRdb copy is restricted to in-frame clones and leaves out a portion. Its table lists tens of thousands of clones. Sequenced material: blood buffy coat. Receptor source: a woman between 18 and 69 years old with a cervical HPV16 infection that either progressed to CIN3+ or cleared (not recorded which).

On this clone: The sequence runs out 3 residues before the end of the CDR3; the remainder is reconstructed from the germline J gene. This chain uses TRBV7-2 with TRBJ2-1; 9 positions agree with TRBD2. Germline CDR1 reads SGHTA; CDR2 reads FQGNSA. This CDR3 has 15 amino acids. J lost 7 bases, V lost 4 bases, and 8 bases had no gene match. The CDR3 loop reads CASSSSGTSRNEQFF. CDR3 DNA (partial): TGTGCCAGCAGCTCTAGCGGGACTAGTAGAAATGAG. The full variable domain, completed using reference TRBV7-2 and TRBJ2-1, is GAGVSQSPSNKVTEKGKDVELRCDPISGHTALYWYRQSLGQGLEFLIYFQGNSAPDKSGLPSDRFSAERTGGSVSTLTIQRTQQEDSAVYLCASSSSGTSRNEQFFGPGTRLTVL.

This chain's CDR3 is CASSPSFPYGYTF. CDR3 DNA (partial): TGTGCCAGCAGTCCCTCTTTCCCGTATGGC. The chain links TRBV27 to TRBJ1-2; D not certain. Read sequence stops 3 residues before the CDR3 end, and the germline J gene provides the missing end. The V end lost 5 bases, the J end lost 5 bases, and 12 bases lay between the germline ends. CDR1 and CDR2 (germline): MNHEY, SMNVEV (reference sequence). The CDR3 runs to 13 residues.

Remarks on this clone: The CDR3 end lies 3 residues beyond the end of the read and is filled in from the germline J gene. The J gene is TRBJ1-3, the V gene TRBV7-4, with 11 nucleotides matching TRBD1. Germline loops: CDR1 SGHVT, CDR2 SQSDAQ. CDR3 size: 17 residues. V gave up 1 base and J gave up 4 bases; unmatched junction bases: 6. The CDR3 loop reads CASSLERGQGVGNTIYF. CDR3 bases read: TGTGCCAGCAGCTTAGAGAGGGGACAGGGGGTAGGAAACACC.

Note on this clone: The read comes to an end 3 residues before the CDR3 does, leaving the germline J gene to fill in the end. The chain carries TRBV7-9 and TRBJ1-6; TRBD1 agrees at 9 bases. The V gene's germline CDR1 is SEHNR and CDR2 FQNEAQ (reference sequence). The CDR3 extends over 15 amino acids. V lost 5 bases and J lost 7; bases outside the gene matches: 6. This CDR3 is CASSAGQGSNSPLHF. Incomplete CDR3 DNA: TGTGCCAGCAGCGCAGGACAGGGGAGCAATTCACCC.

The CDR3 region is CASSADRTMNTEAFF. The CDR3 DNA, read in part, is TGTGCCAGCAGTGCGGACAGGACCATGAACACTGAA. This chain uses TRBV28 with TRBJ1-1; 7 nucleotides match TRBD1. Read coverage stops 3 residues before the CDR3 terminus; the germline J gene supplies the remainder. V gave up 5 bases and J gave up 0 bases; unmatched junction bases: 6. Germline assignment: CDR1 MDHEN and CDR2 SYDVKM. This CDR3 spans 15 amino acids.

Notes on this clone: The read comes to an end 3 residues before the CDR3 does, leaving the germline J gene to fill in the end. V is TRBV10-1 and J is TRBJ1-1, with a possible D match to TRBD1 (6 bases). Germline V gives CDR1 WNHNN, CDR2 SYGVQD (reference sequence). The CDR3 runs 13 residues. Trimming shortened V by 8 bases and J by 4 bases, and 14 bases separated the two germline ends. The CDR3 bases that were read are TGCGCCAGCGCCCGGCAGGGGTCCACTGAA. Its translation is CASARQGSTE. In full, the CDR3 is CASARQGSTEAFF.

Worth noting for this clone: The read is 3 residues too short to cover the CDR3 end, so that end is filled in from the germline J gene. V gene TRBV28 combines with J gene TRBJ1-5, with TRBD1 identical over 9 bases. Trimming removed 8 bases from V and 7 bases from J; junction bases left unmatched: 9. Germline V CDR1 and CDR2: MDHEN, SYDVKM. This CDR3 region has 14 residues. The CDR3 bases that were read are TGTGCCAGCCGGGGACAGGGTTCTTTACAGCCC. Translation gives CASRGQGSLQP. The whole CDR3 protein is CASRGQGSLQPQHF.

Points on this clone: The CDR3 goes on 3 residues after the read ends, and that part is filled in from the germline J gene. This chain connects TRBV5-6 to TRBJ2-1; D is perhaps TRBD1 (5 bases). The CDR3 spans 11 residues. Germline CDR1 SGHDT, CDR2 YYEEEE. V lost 4 bases to trimming and J lost 8 bases, with 7 bases between them. The CDR3 region is CASSRRDEQFF. The covered CDR3 bases are TGTGCCAGCAGCCGCAGGGATGAG.